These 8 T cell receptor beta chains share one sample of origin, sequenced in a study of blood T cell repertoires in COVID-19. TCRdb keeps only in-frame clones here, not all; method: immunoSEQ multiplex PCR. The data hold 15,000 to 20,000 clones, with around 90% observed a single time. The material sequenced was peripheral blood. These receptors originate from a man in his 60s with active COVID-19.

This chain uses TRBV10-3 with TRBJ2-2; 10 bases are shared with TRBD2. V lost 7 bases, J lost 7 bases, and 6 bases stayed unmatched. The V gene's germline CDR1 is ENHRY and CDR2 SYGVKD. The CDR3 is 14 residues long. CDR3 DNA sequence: TGTGCCATCAACAGCGGGGGGGCAGTCGGGGAGCTGTTTTTT. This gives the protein CAINSGGAVGELFF.

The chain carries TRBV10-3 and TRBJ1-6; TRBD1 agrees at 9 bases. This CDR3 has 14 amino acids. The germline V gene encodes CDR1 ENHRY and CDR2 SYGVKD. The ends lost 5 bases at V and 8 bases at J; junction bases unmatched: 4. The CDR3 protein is CAISPRTGDSPLHF. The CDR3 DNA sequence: TGTGCCATCAGTCCCCGGACAGGGGATTCACCCCTCCACTTT.

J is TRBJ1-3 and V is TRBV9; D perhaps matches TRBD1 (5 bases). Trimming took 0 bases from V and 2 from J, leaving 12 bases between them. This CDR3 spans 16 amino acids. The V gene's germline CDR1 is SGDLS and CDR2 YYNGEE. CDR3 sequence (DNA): TGTGCCAGCAGCGTAGAGGGGTCGGTGACTGGAAACACCATATATTTT. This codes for CASSVEGSVTGNTIYF.

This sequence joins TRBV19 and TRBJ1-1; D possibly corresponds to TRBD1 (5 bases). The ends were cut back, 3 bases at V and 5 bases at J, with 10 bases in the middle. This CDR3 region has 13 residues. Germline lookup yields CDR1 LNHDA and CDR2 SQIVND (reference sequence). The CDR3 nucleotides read TGTGCCAGTAGTATCTCTGGGGCTACTGAAGCTTTCTTT. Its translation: CASSISGATEAFF.

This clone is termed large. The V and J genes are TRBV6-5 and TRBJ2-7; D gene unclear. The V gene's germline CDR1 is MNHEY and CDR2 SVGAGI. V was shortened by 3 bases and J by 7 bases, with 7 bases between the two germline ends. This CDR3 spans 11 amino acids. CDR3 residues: CASSYSTEQYF. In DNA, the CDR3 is TGTGCCAGCAGTTATTCCACAGAGCAGTACTTC.

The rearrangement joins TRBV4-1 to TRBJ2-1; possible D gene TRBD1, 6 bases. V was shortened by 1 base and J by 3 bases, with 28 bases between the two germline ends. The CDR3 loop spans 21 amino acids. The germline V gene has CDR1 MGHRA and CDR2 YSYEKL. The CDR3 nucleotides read TGCGCCAGCAGCCAAGCCCGAATACAGGGCCGCTCGAAGCCTATCTACAATGAGCAGTTCTTC. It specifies CASSQARIQGRSKPIYNEQFF.

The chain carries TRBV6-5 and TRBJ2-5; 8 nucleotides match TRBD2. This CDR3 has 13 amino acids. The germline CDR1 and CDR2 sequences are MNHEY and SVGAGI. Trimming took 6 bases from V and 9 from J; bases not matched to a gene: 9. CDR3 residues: CASRPDREGAQYF. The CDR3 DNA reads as TGTGCCAGCAGGCCGGACCGGGAGGGGGCCCAGTACTTC.

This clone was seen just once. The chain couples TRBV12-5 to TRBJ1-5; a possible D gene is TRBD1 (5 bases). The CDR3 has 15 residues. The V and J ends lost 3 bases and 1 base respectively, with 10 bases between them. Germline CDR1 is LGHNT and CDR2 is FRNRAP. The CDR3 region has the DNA TGTGCTAGTGGTTTAGGGCAGGGAAGCAATCAGCCCCAGCATTTT. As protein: CASGLGQGSNQPQHF.